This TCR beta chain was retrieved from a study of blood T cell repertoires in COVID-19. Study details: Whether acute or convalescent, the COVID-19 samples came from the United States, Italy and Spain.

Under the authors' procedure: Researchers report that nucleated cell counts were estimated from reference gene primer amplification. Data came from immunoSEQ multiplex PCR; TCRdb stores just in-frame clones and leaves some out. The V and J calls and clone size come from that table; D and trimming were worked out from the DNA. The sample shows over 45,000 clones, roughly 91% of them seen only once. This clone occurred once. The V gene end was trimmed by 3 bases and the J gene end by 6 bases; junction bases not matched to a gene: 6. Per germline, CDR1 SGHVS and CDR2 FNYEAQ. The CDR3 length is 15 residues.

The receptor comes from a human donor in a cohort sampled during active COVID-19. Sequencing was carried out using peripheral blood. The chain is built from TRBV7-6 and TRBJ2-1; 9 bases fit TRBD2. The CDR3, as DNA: TGTGCCAGCAGCTTCGGGCGAGCGGGGGGCAATGAGCAGTTCTTC. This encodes CASSFGRAGGNEQFF.